A single sample gave rise to the 11 T cell receptor beta chains below, sequenced in a study of cytomegalovirus exposure and HLA in healthy donors (TCRdb year 2017). Library generation was performed with the immunoSEQ multiplex PCR assay. For the multiplex PCR, a mixture combining 60 forward primers for TCR Vbeta segments and 13 reverse primers for TCR Jbeta segments was used. TCRdb retrieved this table from immuneACCESS and kept in-frame rearrangements only. Not all clones are present; in checked studies, unresolved V genes account for under half, and no reason is known for the remainder. This sample holds more than 85,000 clones; approximately 57% were observed only once. The ten largest clones represent 5% to 6.5% of the sample. Sequenced material: PBMCs. These receptors were obtained from a woman in her thirties in good health and CMV-seronegative.

This sequence joins TRBV9 and TRBJ2-3, with TRBD2 matching over 9 bases. Per the germline V gene, CDR1 is SGDLS and CDR2 is YYNGEE. The CDR3 loop spans 16 amino acids. The V gene end was trimmed by 1 base and the J gene end by 5 bases; junction bases not matched to a gene: 8. CDR3 sequence: CASSVLAGGPGDTQYF. CDR3 in DNA: TGTGCCAGCAGCGTATTGGCGGGGGGGCCGGGAGATACGCAGTATTTT.

V gene TRBV4-3 combines with J gene TRBJ1-2, with TRBD1 as a possible D gene (6 bases). CDR1 and CDR2 (germline): LGHNA, YSLEER. The CDR3 totals 18 residues. Trimming took 0 bases from V and 0 from J, leaving 17 bases between them. Here the CDR3 reads CASSQDLGSAGANYGYTF. The CDR3 nucleotides read TGCGCCAGCAGCCAAGATCTGGGTTCGGCAGGGGCTAACTATGGCTACACCTTC.

This chain connects TRBV14 to TRBJ1-2; 10 nucleotides align to TRBD1. The CDR3 loop spans 16 amino acids. V shed 0 bases and J 1 base; nucleotides not matched to a gene: 2. Germline assignment: CDR1 SGHDN and CDR2 FVKESK. CDR3 amino acids: CASSQDWTGGNYGYTF. The CDR3 nucleotides are TGTGCCAGCAGCCAAGATTGGACAGGGGGTAACTATGGCTACACCTTC.

The rearrangement joins TRBV5-1 to TRBJ2-6; 10 positions agree with TRBD2. CDR1 and CDR2 from the germline V gene are SGHRS and YFSETQ. Trimming took 5 bases from V and 4 from J; bases not matched to a gene: 6. CDR3 size: 16 residues. The CDR3 nucleotides read TGCGCCAGCAGGAGCGGGAGGGCCTCCGGGGCCAACGTCCTGACTTTC. Protein product: CASRSGRASGANVLTF.

The chain has TRBV5-1 and TRBJ2-7; D is undetermined. Germline V gene lookup returns CDR1 SGHRS and CDR2 YFSETQ. The V end lost 1 base, the J end lost 7 bases, and 9 bases lay between the germline ends. CDR3 length: 12 amino acids. In DNA, the CDR3 is TGCGCCAGCAGCTTGTCCCCTAGGGAGCAGTACTTC. Amino acid sequence: CASSLSPREQYF.

The chain joins TRBV7-3 to TRBJ2-7; D gene unclear. V dropped 1 base and J dropped 0 bases, with 7 bases sitting between them. The CDR3 is 14 amino acids. The germline CDR1 and CDR2 sequences are SGHTA and FQGTGA. CDR3 DNA: TGTGCCAGCAGCTTAATCTGGAGCTCCTACGAGCAGTACTTC. It translates to CASSLIWSSYEQYF.

The chain's CDR3 is CASSIAGGPYEQYF. The CDR3 nucleotides read TGTGCCAGCAGTATCGCAGGGGGCCCCTACGAGCAGTACTTC. The rearrangement links TRBV6-6 to TRBJ2-7, with 8 bases fitting TRBD1. Germline assignment: CDR1 MNHNY and CDR2 SVGAGI (reference sequence). Unmatched junction bases numbered 5, after V lost 5 bases and J lost 2 bases. This CDR3 is 14 amino acids long.

The rearrangement uses TRBV29-1 and TRBJ1-1; no reliable D call. The V gene's germline CDR1 is SQVTM and CDR2 ANQGSEA. V gave up 3 bases and J gave up 0 bases, with 11 bases separating them. The CDR3 has 14 residues. CDR3 DNA: TGCAGCGTTGACTCTAGGCTGTTGAACACTGAAGCTTTCTTT. This gives the protein CSVDSRLLNTEAFF. The complete variable domain, with remaining parts taken from reference TRBV29-1 and TRBJ1-1, reads SAVISQKPSRDICQRGTSLTIQCQVDSQVTMMFWYRQQPGQSLTLIATANQGSEATYESGFVIDKFPISRPNLTFSTLTVSNMSPEDSSIYLCSVDSRLLNTEAFFGQGTRLTVV.

The rearrangement uses TRBV10-3 and TRBJ2-1; TRBD2 agrees at 11 bases. In germline, CDR1 is ENHRY, CDR2 SYGVKD. Trimming removed 5 bases from V and 5 bases from J; junction bases left unmatched: 2. The CDR3 has 14 amino acids. As DNA, the CDR3 is TGTGCCATCAGTTCGGGACTAGCGGACAATGAGCAGTTCTTC. This codes for CAISSGLADNEQFF.

The chain uses TRBV5-1 and TRBJ1-1, with 9 bases matching TRBD1. Germline V gene data show CDR1 as SGHRS and CDR2 as YFSETQ. After removal of 3 bases from V and 5 bases from J, the junction contained 5 bases not matched to a gene. The length of the CDR3 is 14 residues. The CDR3 loop is CASSYRGRITEAFF. The CDR3 DNA reads TGCGCCAGCAGCTACAGGGGGCGCATAACTGAAGCTTTCTTT.

The sample holds one count of this clone. The chain is built from TRBV5-1 and TRBJ1-4; D is perhaps TRBD1 (6 bases). CDR1 and CDR2 from the germline V gene are SGHRS and YFSETQ. The germline V and J ends were trimmed by 0 bases and 7 bases, with 10 bases remaining between them. This CDR3 has 14 residues. Here the CDR3 DNA reads TGCGCCAGCAGCTTGGACAGGGTCCGTGAAAAACTGTTTTTT. This sequence encodes CASSLDRVREKLFF.